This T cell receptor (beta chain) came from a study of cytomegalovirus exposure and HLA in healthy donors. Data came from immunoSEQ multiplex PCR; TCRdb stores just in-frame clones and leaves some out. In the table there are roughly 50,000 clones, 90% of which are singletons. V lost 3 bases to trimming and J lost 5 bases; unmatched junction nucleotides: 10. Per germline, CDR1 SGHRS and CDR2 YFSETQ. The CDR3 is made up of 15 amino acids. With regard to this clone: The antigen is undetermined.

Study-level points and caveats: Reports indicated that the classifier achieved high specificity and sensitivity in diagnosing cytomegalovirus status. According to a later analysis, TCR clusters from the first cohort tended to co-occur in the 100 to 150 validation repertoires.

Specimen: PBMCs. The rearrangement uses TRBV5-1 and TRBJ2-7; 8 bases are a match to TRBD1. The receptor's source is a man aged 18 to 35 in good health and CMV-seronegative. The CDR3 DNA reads TGCGCCAGCAGCTCTGCCCAGGGGGCGGGGAACGAGCAGTACTTC. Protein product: CASSSAQGAGNEQYF.